A selection of T cell receptor beta chains follows, all from one sample in a study of OX40 agonist ivuxolimab in advanced cancers. Libraries were prepared by immunoSEQ multiplex PCR; TCRdb keeps only in-frame clonotypes and omits some of them. In the table there are 48,000 or so clones, about 90% of which are singletons. The sample in question was CD4+ or CD8+ T cells sorted from blood, obtained in a trial of the OX40 agonist ivuxolimab. The source of these receptors is an adult with an advanced solid tumor such as melanoma, head and neck, liver or kidney cancer. The CDR3 runs from the conserved cysteine through the conserved F or W. The D gene is left open where the match is weak. For some rows the clone size is stated as once, few or many, or as a class when expanded; others skip it.

abundance: NA
j_gene: TRBJ2-7
v_gene: TRBV19
d_gene: NA
CDR3nt: TGTGCCAGTAGTATAGGAGCCCTCTCCTACGAGCAGTACTTC
CDR3aa: CASSIGALSYEQYF

abundance: NA
j_gene: TRBJ2-7
v_gene: TRBV5-6
d_gene: NA
CDR3nt: TGTGCCAGCAGCTCTAGTTTCTACGAGCAGTACTTC
CDR3aa: CASSSSFYEQYF

abundance: NA
j_gene: TRBJ1-1
v_gene: TRBV27
d_gene: TRBD1
CDR3nt: TGTGCCAGCAGTGCACAGGGGGCGCGGGATGAAGCTTTCTTT
CDR3aa: CASSAQGARDEAFF

abundance: NA
j_gene: TRBJ1-1
v_gene: TRBV4-1
d_gene: NA
CDR3nt: TGCGCCAGCAGCCAAGATCAGGGAGACAGGCGTGAAGCTTTCTTT
CDR3aa: CASSQDQGDRREAFF

abundance: NA
j_gene: TRBJ1-6
v_gene: TRBV7-2
d_gene: NA
CDR3nt: TGTGCCAGCAGCTCAGCTTCACCCCTCCACTTT
CDR3aa: CASSSASPLHF

abundance: NA
j_gene: TRBJ1-4
v_gene: TRBV29-1
d_gene: TRBD1
CDR3nt: TGCAGCGTTGATACCGGGACAGTTAATGAAAAACTGTTTTTT
CDR3aa: CSVDTGTVNEKLFF

abundance: once
j_gene: TRBJ1-4
v_gene: TRBV4-3
d_gene: NA
CDR3nt: TGCGCCAGCAGCCAAGGCCAAGGTCCTGGGGAAAAACTGTTTTTT
CDR3aa: CASSQGQGPGEKLFF

abundance: NA
j_gene: TRBJ2-5
v_gene: TRBV6-5
d_gene: NA
CDR3nt: TGTGCCAGCAGTTACTCCTTCACAGGGTGGGCAGAGACCCAGTACTTC
CDR3aa: CASSYSFTGWAETQYF

abundance: NA
j_gene: TRBJ2-7
v_gene: TRBV19
d_gene: NA
CDR3nt: TGTGCCAGTAGAGGGGGGAATTACGAGCAGTACTTC
CDR3aa: CASRGGNYEQYF

abundance: NA
j_gene: TRBJ2-1
v_gene: TRBV6-4
d_gene: TRBD1
CDR3nt: TGTGCCAGCCAACGAGACAGGGACACTTACAATGAGCAGTTCTTC
CDR3aa: CASQRDRDTYNEQFF

abundance: NA
j_gene: TRBJ1-5
v_gene: TRBV4-3
d_gene: NA
CDR3nt: TGCGCCAGCAGCCAAGACAGGGAGAGCAATCAGCCCCAGCATTTT
CDR3aa: CASSQDRESNQPQHF

abundance: NA
j_gene: TRBJ1-1
v_gene: TRBV7-9
d_gene: TRBD1
CDR3nt: TGTGCCAGCAGCTCAACTGGACAGGGTCGGGGCACTGAAGCTTTCTTT
CDR3aa: CASSSTGQGRGTEAFF

abundance: NA
j_gene: TRBJ2-2
v_gene: TRBV18
d_gene: NA
CDR3nt: TGTGCCAGCTCACCATCGCCCGTCAATCCGAACACCGGGGAGCTGTTTTTT
CDR3aa: CASSPSPVNPNTGELFF

abundance: NA
j_gene: TRBJ2-5
v_gene: TRBV6-5
d_gene: TRBD2
CDR3nt: TGTGCCAGCAATCCAGCGGGGGGCGCAGAGACCCAGTACTTC
CDR3aa: CASNPAGGAETQYF

abundance: NA
j_gene: TRBJ2-3
v_gene: TRBV28
d_gene: NA
CDR3nt: TGTGCCAGCAGTTTTGTAGCAGATACGCAGTATTTT
CDR3aa: CASSFVADTQYF

abundance: NA
j_gene: TRBJ2-2
v_gene: TRBV7-9
d_gene: TRBD1
CDR3nt: TGTGCCAGCAGCTCGCCCCCGGACAGGGTCGACACCGGGGAGCTGTTTTTT
CDR3aa: CASSSPPDRVDTGELFF

abundance: once
j_gene: TRBJ2-7
v_gene: TRBV18
d_gene: TRBD2
CDR3nt: TGTGCCAGCTCACCCACTACAGCGGGGGGCTTTTACGAGCAGTACTTC
CDR3aa: CASSPTTAGGFYEQYF

abundance: NA
j_gene: TRBJ2-5
v_gene: TRBV7-9
d_gene: NA
CDR3nt: TGTGCCAGCAGCTTAAGGGGAGAAGAGACCCAGTACTTC
CDR3aa: CASSLRGEETQYF

abundance: NA
j_gene: TRBJ2-7
v_gene: TRBV11-2
d_gene: TRBD2
CDR3nt: TGTGCCAGCAGTCCTAGCGGGGGGGCTTACGAGCAGTACTTC
CDR3aa: CASSPSGGAYEQYF

abundance: NA
j_gene: TRBJ2-3
v_gene: TRBV7-6
d_gene: TRBD1
CDR3nt: TGTGCCAGCAGCGAGGGGGCTGTAAGCACAGATACGCAGTATTTT
CDR3aa: CASSEGAVSTDTQYF

abundance: NA
j_gene: TRBJ1-2
v_gene: TRBV19
d_gene: NA
CDR3nt: TGTGCCAGTAGTATAGATCCTGGAGGTAACTATGGCTACACCTTC
CDR3aa: CASSIDPGGNYGYTF

abundance: NA
j_gene: TRBJ2-7
v_gene: TRBV7-7
d_gene: TRBD1
CDR3nt: TGTGCCAGCAGCGAGGGACAGGATATCTCCTACGAGCAGTACTTC
CDR3aa: CASSEGQDISYEQYF

abundance: few
j_gene: TRBJ1-1
v_gene: TRBV30
d_gene: NA
CDR3nt: TGTGCCTGGAGTGTTGGCTACGAAGCTTTCTTT
CDR3aa: CAWSVGYEAFF

abundance: NA
j_gene: TRBJ2-7
v_gene: TRBV7-2
d_gene: NA
CDR3nt: TGTGCCAGCAGCTTAGGGGCGTCTCCCAGCGAGCAGTACTTC
CDR3aa: CASSLGASPSEQYF

abundance: NA
j_gene: TRBJ2-1
v_gene: TRBV9
d_gene: TRBD1
CDR3nt: TGTGCCAGCAGCTCGCGACAGGGGGAGTACAATGAGCAGTTCTTC
CDR3aa: CASSSRQGEYNEQFF

abundance: NA
j_gene: TRBJ2-5
v_gene: TRBV13
d_gene: NA
CDR3nt: TGTGCCAGCAGCTTCCGCCCGACTATTGAGACCCAGTACTTC
CDR3aa: CASSFRPTIETQYF

abundance: NA
j_gene: TRBJ2-5
v_gene: TRBV27
d_gene: TRBD2
CDR3nt: TGTGCCAGCAGTTCTAGCGGGGGGGCCGGGGAGACCCAGTACTTC
CDR3aa: CASSSSGGAGETQYF

abundance: NA
j_gene: TRBJ2-7
v_gene: TRBV7-6
d_gene: TRBD2
CDR3nt: TGTGCCAGCAGCTTAGAAAGCGGGGGGTCTTACGAGCAGTACTTC
CDR3aa: CASSLESGGSYEQYF